The rows below give T cell receptor beta chains drawn from one sample of a study of radiotherapy plus CTLA-4 blockade in lung cancer. The protocol was immunoSEQ multiplex PCR, while the TCRdb copy is restricted to in-frame clones and leaves out a portion. The table has about 16,000 clones, 72% seen once. Specimen: peripheral blood, collected from a patient treated with radiotherapy plus ipilimumab. All receptors come from a human donor with non-small cell lung cancer whose response to radiotherapy plus ipilimumab could not be evaluated. CDR3s include the opening cysteine and the closing phenylalanine or tryptophan. A D gene is named only where the DNA matches it firmly. Not all rows give a size; the values are once, few, many and, for expanded clones, a class.

J	D	size	V	length	DNA	CDR3
TRBJ1-4	TRBD1	few	TRBV4-1	15	TGCGCCAGCAGCGGAACCGGGACAGGGTTTGAAAAACTGTTTTTT	CASSGTGTGFEKLFF
TRBJ2-3	TRBD1	-	TRBV7-9	15	TGTGCCAGCAGCCCAGGGACAGGAGGGACAGATACGCAGTATTTT	CASSPGTGGTDTQYF
TRBJ1-4	-	-	TRBV19	14	TGTGCCAGTAGTATTGATACGGGTAATGAAAAACTGTTTTTT	CASSIDTGNEKLFF
TRBJ2-1	TRBD2	-	TRBV14	15	TGTGCCAGCAGCCCGTCTTTAGCGGGGGGGCCTGAGCAGTTCTTC	CASSPSLAGGPEQFF
TRBJ1-5	-	-	TRBV19	12	TGTGCCAGTCGGACTCGGGGTCAGCCCCAGCATTTT	CASRTRGQPQHF
TRBJ1-5	-	-	TRBV30	14	TGTGCCTGGAGTGTAAAGGGGGGGAAACAGCCCCAGCATTTT	CAWSVKGGKQPQHF
TRBJ2-1	-	-	TRBV7-9	17	TGTGCCAGCAGCTTAAATCTAGGCGGAGGTGGGGTCAATGAGCAGTTCTTC	CASSLNLGGGGVNEQFF
TRBJ1-5	TRBD1	-	TRBV19	15	TGTGCCAGTAGGGGCTCAGGGGGCGCTGGGCAGCCCCAGCATTTT	CASRGSGGAGQPQHF
TRBJ1-1	-	-	TRBV11-2	13	TGTGCCAGCAGCCTAGGACAGTTTTCAGAAGCTTTCTTT	CASSLGQFSEAFF
TRBJ1-4	-	-	TRBV5-4	14	TGTGCCAGCAGCTTACAGGCAACTAATGAAAAACTGTTTTTT	CASSLQATNEKLFF
TRBJ1-3	TRBD1	-	TRBV7-2	15	TGTGCCAGCAGCTTAGGACAGGGGAATGGAAACACCATATATTTT	CASSLGQGNGNTIYF
TRBJ1-2	TRBD1	-	TRBV30	13	TGTGCCTGGAGTGTTGGTCCAGGGGGCGGCTACACCTTC	CAWSVGPGGGYTF
TRBJ1-1	-	-	TRBV28	17	TGTGCCAGCAGTTCTAAAGACAGTGGGGGCATGAACACTGAAGCTTTCTTT	CASSSKDSGGMNTEAFF
TRBJ2-3	TRBD2	-	TRBV2	16	TGTGCCAGCAGTAAGACTAGCGGGGGGCCAACAGATACGCAGTATTTT	CASSKTSGGPTDTQYF
TRBJ2-5	-	-	TRBV5-1	13	TGCGCCAGCAGCTTGAACAGGCAAGAGACCCAGTACTTC	CASSLNRQETQYF
TRBJ1-1	-	-	TRBV30	13	TGTGCCTGGAGCCTAGCGGGGGGCACTGAAGCTTTCTTT	CAWSLAGGTEAFF
TRBJ1-6	-	-	TRBV6-1	14	TGTGCCAGCAGTGCAGGGCCCTATAATTCACCCCTCCACTTT	CASSAGPYNSPLHF
TRBJ2-5	TRBD2	few	TRBV7-9	16	TGTGCCAGCAGTTTTCGGAGCGGGGGGATAAAAGAGACCCAGTACTTC	CASSFRSGGIKETQYF
TRBJ2-4	TRBD2	-	TRBV2	13	TGTGCCAGCAGTGGAGGACTAGGAAACATTCAGTACTTC	CASSGGLGNIQYF
TRBJ2-3	TRBD2	-	TRBV7-9	14	TGTGCCAGCAGCATCGGGACTAGCGGAGATACGCAGTATTTT	CASSIGTSGDTQYF
TRBJ1-1	-	-	TRBV6-5	13	TGTGCCAGCAGTGTTACAGAGAACACTGAAGCTTTCTTT	CASSVTENTEAFF
TRBJ1-2	-	few	TRBV29-1	14	TGCAGCGTTGAGCCATTTCAGGGCAAAGGGGGCTACACCTTC	CSVEPFQGKGGYTF
TRBJ2-5	TRBD1	-	TRBV5-1	16	TGCGCCAGCAGCTTTGGACCGGGACAGGGATCTGAGACCCAGTACTTC	CASSFGPGQGSETQYF
TRBJ1-1	-	-	TRBV5-1	13	TGCGCCAGCAGCTTGGAAGGGAGCGCTGAAGCTTTCTTT	CASSLEGSAEAFF
TRBJ1-4	TRBD1	-	TRBV6-1	16	TGTGCCAGCAGTGAAAAGGAGGGGACAGGGGGGGAAAAACTGTTTTTT	CASSEKEGTGGEKLFF
TRBJ2-5	TRBD2	-	TRBV29-1	15	TGCAGCGTTGATACGGCTAGCGGGGGGGCAGAGACCCAGTACTTC	CSVDTASGGAETQYF
TRBJ1-4	-	-	TRBV6-6	13	TGTGCCAGCAGCGCGGGCACTAATGAAAAACTGTTTTTT	CASSAGTNEKLFF
TRBJ2-3	TRBD2	-	TRBV4-2	17	TGTGCCAGCAGCCGCCGACTAGCGGGGGGGATCACAGATACGCAGTATTTT	CASSRRLAGGITDTQYF
TRBJ1-4	-	-	TRBV27	15	TGTGCCAGCAGTTTATCGGGAGCAACTAATGAAAAACTGTTTTTT	CASSLSGATNEKLFF
TRBJ2-5	TRBD1	-	TRBV5-4	14	TGTGCCAGCAGCGCGACAGGGGGCCAAGAGACCCAGTACTTC	CASSATGGQETQYF
TRBJ2-5	TRBD1	-	TRBV5-6	15	TGTGCCAGCAGCTTGGGGCAGGGGGTAACGGAGACCCAGTACTTC	CASSLGQGVTETQYF
TRBJ2-2	TRBD1	-	TRBV29-1	12	TGCAGCGTTAGACAGGGTCCCGGGGAGCTGTTTTTT	CSVRQGPGELFF
TRBJ1-5	-	-	TRBV5-6	15	TGTGCCAGCAGCTTGGGGACAATTAGCAATCAGCCCCAGCATTTT	CASSLGTISNQPQHF